Shown below are 27 T cell receptor beta chains from a single sample sequenced in a study of blood T cell repertoires in COVID-19. The repertoire was sequenced with immunoSEQ multiplex PCR; TCRdb's copy has only in-frame clones and lacks some. The sample holds some 270,000 clones, roughly 90% seen once. Sequencing was done on a sample of PBMCs or T cells enriched from blood (not recorded which). These receptors all come from a woman in her 40s who had recovered from COVID-19.

The rearrangement links TRBV11-3 to TRBJ2-2, with TRBD1 identical over 7 bases. The ends lost 4 bases at V and 0 bases at J; junction bases unmatched: 2. CDR1 is SGHNT, CDR2 YENEEA, per germline. This CDR3 has 15 amino acids. The CDR3 sequence: CASSSTGANTGELFF. The CDR3 coding sequence is TGTGCCAGCAGCTCAACAGGGGCGAACACCGGGGAGCTGTTTTTT. Full variable domain (outside the CDR3, taken from reference TRBV11-3 and TRBJ2-2): EAGVVQSPRYKIIEKKQPVAFWCNPISGHNTLYWYLQNLGQGPELLIRYENEEAVDDSQLPKDRFSAERLKGVDSTLKIQPAELGDSAVYLCASSSTGANTGELFFGEGSRLTVL.

This chain links TRBV18 with TRBJ1-3; 8 bases line up with TRBD1. Germline CDR1 KGHSH, CDR2 LQKENI. CDR3 length: 18 residues. The ends lost 1 base at V and 7 bases at J; junction bases unmatched: 15. The CDR3 bases are TGTGCCAGCTCACCACAGCCCCCGGCAACGGACAGGGTCAACACCATATATTTT. Translation: CASSPQPPATDRVNTIYF.

J is TRBJ2-5 and V is TRBV2, with TRBD2 as a possible D gene (6 bases). The V gene lost 6 bases and the J gene lost 1 base, with 15 bases spanning the gap. Germline loops: CDR1 SNHLY, CDR2 FYNNEI. The CDR3 is made up of 15 amino acids. The CDR3 is CASSRLVDGQETQYF. The CDR3 region has the DNA TGTGCCAGCAGCCGACTAGTCGACGGCCAAGAGACCCAGTACTTC.

The chain has TRBV6-5 and TRBJ1-6, with D tentatively TRBD1 (5 bases). Germline lookup yields CDR1 MNHEY and CDR2 SVGAGI. This CDR3 is 13 amino acids long. V lost 6 bases and J lost 9, with 12 bases in between. The CDR3 protein is CASRRGVSSPLHF. CDR3 nucleotide sequence: TGTGCCAGCAGACGGGGGGTGTCTTCACCCCTCCACTTT.

The J gene is TRBJ2-7, the V gene TRBV2; 7 bases agree with TRBD2. The V gene end was trimmed by 8 bases and the J gene end by 0 bases; junction bases not matched to a gene: 7. The germline gives CDR1 SNHLY, CDR2 FYNNEI. The CDR3 runs to 14 residues. Here the CDR3 DNA reads TGTGCCAGCCGGGTGGGGGGGACCTCCTACGAGCAGTACTTC. Translated, it gives CASRVGGTSYEQYF.

Concerning this clone itself: At the DNA level, this CDR3 is encoded by other sequences in the same sample as well. CDR3 amino acids: CASSLGTDYGYTF. The CDR3, as DNA: TGTGCCAGCAGTCTCGGGACAGACTATGGCTACACCTTC. V usage is TRBV12-3 or TRBV12-4 and J usage is TRBJ1-2, with 7 bases matching TRBD1. V gave up 5 bases and J gave up 3 bases; unmatched junction bases: 3. The CDR3 sequence is 13 residues long.

This rearrangement joins TRBV19 to TRBJ1-2; the D gene is possibly TRBD1 (5 bases). Trimming left V 1 base short and J 7 bases short, with 16 bases between. Germline CDR1 reads LNHDA; CDR2 reads SQIVND (reference sequence). This CDR3 is built from 15 residues. The CDR3 DNA is TGTGCCAGTAGTATAGCTGAAGGGGATAAGGCTGGCTACACCTTC. Translated, it gives CASSIAEGDKAGYTF.

DNA for the CDR3: TGTGCCAGCAGTGACTCCGGGGCGACAGGGTACAATGAGCAGTTCTTC. Its protein product is CASSDSGATGYNEQFF. The gene calls are TRBV6-4 and TRBJ2-1; TRBD1 aligns across 7 bases. Trimming at V came to 0 bases and at J to 4 bases, leaving 6 bases not matched to a gene. CDR3 length: 16 amino acids. CDR1 and CDR2 from the germline V gene are MRHNA and SNTAGT.

V usage is TRBV5-6 and J usage is TRBJ2-3, with 11 bases fitting TRBD2. The germline V gene has CDR1 SGHDT and CDR2 YYEEEE. The CDR3 sequence is 16 residues long. The J segment lost 2 bases and the V segment lost 4 bases, leaving 6 bases of the junction unmatched. This CDR3 is CASSRGLAVITDTQYF. CDR3 nucleotide sequence: TGTGCCAGCAGCCGGGGACTAGCGGTTATCACAGATACGCAGTATTTT.

The chain carries TRBV30 and TRBJ1-2, with 9 nucleotides matching TRBD1. Trimming at V came to 4 bases and at J to 12 bases, leaving 9 bases not matched to a gene. Germline-derived CDR1 and CDR2 are GTSNPN and SVGIG (reference sequence). This CDR3 spans 12 amino acids. CDR3 nucleotides: TGTGCCTGGACCTTGGACAGGGGACGTGACACCTTC. This translates into CAWTLDRGRDTF.

CDR3 sequence: CASSQEIGRETQYF. The CDR3 coding sequence is TGTGCCAGCAGCCAAGAGATTGGGAGGGAGACCCAGTACTTC. The gene calls are TRBV4-2 and TRBJ2-5; the D gene is possibly TRBD2 (6 bases). V was shortened by 0 bases and J by 5 bases, with 10 bases between the two germline ends. Per the germline V gene, CDR1 is LGHNA and CDR2 is YNFKEQ. This CDR3 has 14 residues.

The CDR3 DNA sequence: TGTGCCAGCAACTCTTTGGGGGCAGGCGAAAACTACGAGCAGTACTTC. It codes for CASNSLGAGENYEQYF. The rearrangement links TRBV27 to TRBJ2-7, with TRBD1 as a possible D gene (6 bases). The germline V and J ends were trimmed by 7 bases and 3 bases, with 22 bases remaining between them. Germline CDR1 reads MNHEY; CDR2 reads SMNVEV (reference sequence). This CDR3 is built from 16 residues.

The chain employs TRBV5-1 and TRBJ1-2, with D uncertain. This CDR3 region has 14 residues. The ends were cut back, 0 bases at V and 6 bases at J, with 12 bases in the middle. The germline gives CDR1 SGHRS, CDR2 YFSETQ. The CDR3 nucleotides read TGCGCCAGCAGCTTGGAAGCACTACGAGATGGCTACACCTTC. It yields the protein CASSLEALRDGYTF.

J is TRBJ2-3 and V is TRBV15, with 9 bases fitting TRBD1. After removal of 2 bases from V and 1 base from J, the junction contained 7 bases not matched to a gene. This CDR3 is 17 amino acids long. Germline CDR1 is LNHNV and CDR2 is YYDKDF (reference sequence). In DNA form, the CDR3 reads TGTGCCACCAGCAGACCCGGGACAGGGAGGGGCACAGATACGCAGTATTTT. Protein product: CATSRPGTGRGTDTQYF.

V and J are TRBV18 and TRBJ1-2, with D perhaps TRBD1 (6 bases). The germline V and J ends were trimmed by 3 bases and 4 bases, with 18 bases remaining between them. The CDR3 contains 16 residues. The V gene's germline CDR1 is KGHSH and CDR2 LQKENI. CDR3 amino acids: CASSPGRGIPIYGYTF. CDR3 DNA sequence: TGTGCCAGCTCACCCGGGAGGGGGATCCCGATCTATGGCTACACCTTC.

The chain recombines TRBV7-2 with TRBJ1-2; TRBD1 matches at 9 bases. This CDR3 comprises 16 residues. Germline V gene lookup returns CDR1 SGHTA and CDR2 FQGNSA. The J segment lost 5 bases and the V segment lost 2 bases, leaving 9 bases of the junction unmatched. CDR3 sequence (DNA): TGTGCCAGCAGCTTACGGGGCGAGGACAGGGGTTATGGCTACACCTTC. Translating it yields CASSLRGEDRGYGYTF.

A single count supports this clone. The rearrangement joins TRBV6-5 to TRBJ2-7, with D possibly TRBD2 on 6 matching bases. Germline V lookup: CDR1 MNHEY, CDR2 SVGAGI. The CDR3 runs to 12 residues. V shed 7 bases and J shed 3 bases, with 10 bases lying between them. The CDR3 protein is CASTLGGYEQYF. CDR3 sequence (DNA): TGTGCCAGCACCCTGGGGGGCTACGAGCAGTACTTC.

The chain carries TRBV2 and TRBJ1-5; the match to TRBD1 covers 9 bases. In germline, CDR1 is SNHLY, CDR2 FYNNEI. CDR3 size: 13 residues. With V trimmed by 5 bases and J by 7 bases, 3 bases remained unmatched. The CDR3 region is CASSPQGAQPQHF. In nucleotides, the CDR3 is TGTGCCAGCAGTCCACAGGGGGCACAGCCCCAGCATTTT.

The chain uses TRBV5-4 and TRBJ1-2; D unclear. The V gene lost 0 bases and the J gene lost 5 bases, with 8 bases spanning the gap. The CDR3 loop spans 13 amino acids. Germline assignment: CDR1 SGHNT and CDR2 YYREEE (reference sequence). The CDR3 protein is CASSLDSTYGYTF. In DNA, the CDR3 is TGTGCCAGCAGCTTGGACAGTACTTATGGCTACACCTTC.

The chain couples TRBV5-4 to TRBJ2-1; a weak D match, TRBD1 (6 bases). Germline CDR1 and CDR2: SGHNT and YYREEE (reference sequence). V was cut by 0 bases and J by 4 bases, with 11 bases left in between. This CDR3 contains 15 residues. CDR3 in DNA: TGTGCCAGCAGCTTGGGGGGTAGGGGGTACAATGAGCAGTTCTTC. Translation: CASSLGGRGYNEQFF.

The rearrangement uses TRBV5-1 and TRBJ2-1; possible D gene TRBD2, 6 bases. This CDR3 spans 14 amino acids. V lost 0 bases and J 9 bases, leaving 13 bases between the germline ends. Germline V gene data show CDR1 as SGHRS and CDR2 as YFSETQ. The CDR3 DNA reads as TGCGCCAGCAGCTTGGGCGGGGAAGGGCTTGAGCAGTTCTTC. Translation gives CASSLGGEGLEQFF.

This sequence joins TRBV5-6 and TRBJ2-3; 8 bases map to TRBD2. The germline V gene has CDR1 SGHDT and CDR2 YYEEEE. After removal of 2 bases from V and 2 bases from J, the junction contained 7 bases not matched to a gene. The CDR3 has 16 amino acids. The chain's CDR3 is CASSFREGVFTDTQYF. CDR3 nucleotides: TGTGCCAGCAGCTTTCGGGAGGGAGTCTTCACAGATACGCAGTATTTT.

V and J are TRBV27 and TRBJ1-3; TRBD1 is a possible D gene (5 bases). The CDR3 consists of 14 residues. V was trimmed by 4 bases and J by 1 base, leaving 8 bases between them. The germline V gene encodes CDR1 MNHEY and CDR2 SMNVEV (reference sequence). CDR3 sequence reads: CASSSQGSGNTIYF. CDR3 in DNA: TGTGCCAGCAGTTCCCAGGGATCTGGAAACACCATATATTTT.

This chain connects TRBV5-1 to TRBJ1-2, with TRBD1 matching over 10 bases. CDR3 size: 14 residues. V dropped 2 bases and J dropped 8; count of bases not matched to a gene: 6. The V gene's germline CDR1 is SGHRS and CDR2 YFSETQ. DNA for the CDR3: TGCGCCAGCAGCTTCTCCGGGACAGGGGAAGGCTACACCTTC. Protein product: CASSFSGTGEGYTF.

This clone has just one count. This chain joins TRBV7-3 and TRBJ1-4; D is uncertain. Germline CDR1 reads SGHTA; CDR2 reads FQGTGA. V lost 2 bases and J lost 7, with 14 bases in between. The CDR3 has 15 residues. The CDR3 region is CASSLLTGRGEKLFF. In nucleotides, the CDR3 is TGTGCCAGCAGCTTATTAACGGGGAGAGGTGAAAAACTGTTTTTT.

The chain joins TRBV19 to TRBJ1-1; no reliable D call. This CDR3 is built from 14 residues. CDR1 and CDR2 from the germline V gene are LNHDA and SQIVND (reference sequence). The V gene lost 3 bases and the J gene lost 0 bases, with 8 bases spanning the gap. The CDR3 coding sequence is TGTGCCAGTAGTATGAGAGGGCTGAACACTGAAGCTTTCTTT. Translation: CASSMRGLNTEAFF.

The V gene is TRBV5-4, the J gene TRBJ2-5; 9 bases agree with TRBD2. Germline loops: CDR1 SGHNT, CDR2 YYREEE (reference sequence). The CDR3 has 16 amino acids. V shed 0 bases and J 7 bases; nucleotides not matched to a gene: 10. CDR3 in amino acids: CASSLAASGVLLTQYF. CDR3 coding DNA: TGTGCCAGCAGCTTGGCTGCTAGCGGGGTCTTGTTGACCCAGTACTTC. Using reference TRBV5-4 and TRBJ2-5 for the parts outside the CDR3, the full variable domain is ETGVTQSPTHLIKTRGQQVTLRCSSQSGHNTVSWYQQALGQGPQFIFQYYREEENGRGNFPPRFSGLQFPNYSSELNVNALELDDSALYLCASSLAASGVLLTQYFGPGTRLLVL.